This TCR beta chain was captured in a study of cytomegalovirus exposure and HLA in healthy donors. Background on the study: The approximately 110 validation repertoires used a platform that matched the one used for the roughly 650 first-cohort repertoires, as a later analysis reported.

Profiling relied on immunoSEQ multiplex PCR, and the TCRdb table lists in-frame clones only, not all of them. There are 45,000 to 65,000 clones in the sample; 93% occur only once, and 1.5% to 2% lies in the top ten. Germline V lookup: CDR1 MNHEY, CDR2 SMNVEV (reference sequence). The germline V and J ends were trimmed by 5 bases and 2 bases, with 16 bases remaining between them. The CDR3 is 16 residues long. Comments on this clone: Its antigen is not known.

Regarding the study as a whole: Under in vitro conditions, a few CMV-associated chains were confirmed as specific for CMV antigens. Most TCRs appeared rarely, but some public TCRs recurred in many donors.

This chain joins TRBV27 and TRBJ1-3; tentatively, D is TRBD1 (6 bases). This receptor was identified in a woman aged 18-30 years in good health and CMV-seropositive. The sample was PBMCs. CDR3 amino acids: CASSPAHGGPGNTIYF. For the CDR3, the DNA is TGTGCCAGCAGTCCTGCCCACGGGGGGCCTGGAAACACCATATATTTT.